The clone carrying this TCR beta chain was seen a single time. Its antigen is still unknown. The CDR3 length is 16 residues. J lost 1 base, V lost 3 bases, and 6 bases had no gene match. Germline values: CDR1 SGDLS, CDR2 YYNGEE. This record comes from a study of cytomegalovirus exposure and HLA in healthy donors. Study-wide results and caveats: Later analysis suggested most CMV-associated TCR beta chains were HLA-restricted. Immune exposure was documented only through CMV serostatus.

60 Vbeta and 13 Jbeta primers were used in PCR. Sequenced by immunoSEQ multiplex PCR; TCRdb stores in-frame clones only, minus some. Of some 200,000 clones in the sample, more than 65% were seen once. The source material was PBMCs. This TCR derives from a woman in her 30s in good health and CMV-seronegative. The J gene is TRBJ2-3, the V gene TRBV9; 9 nucleotides line up with TRBD2. CDR3 coding DNA: TGTGCCAGCAGCGCGCGCGGGGGGGAGGGCACAGATACGCAGTATTTT. It yields the protein CASSARGGEGTDTQYF.